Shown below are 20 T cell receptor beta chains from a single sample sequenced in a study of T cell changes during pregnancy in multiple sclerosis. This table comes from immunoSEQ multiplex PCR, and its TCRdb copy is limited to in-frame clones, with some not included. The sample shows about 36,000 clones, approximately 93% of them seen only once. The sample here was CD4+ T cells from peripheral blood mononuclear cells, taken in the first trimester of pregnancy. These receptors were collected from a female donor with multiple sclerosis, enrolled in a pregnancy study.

As DNA, the CDR3 is TGTGCCAGCAGCCCGCCCCCCCGTGGGGGGGATTTTAATGAGCAGTTCTTC. Its translation: CASSPPPRGGDFNEQFF. The chain couples TRBV7-9 to TRBJ2-1; 7 bases are a match to TRBD2. Losses at the gene ends were 5 bases for V and 7 bases for J; bases not matched to a gene: 17. CDR1 and CDR2 from the germline V gene are SEHNR and FQNEAQ (reference sequence). The CDR3 totals 17 residues. The variable domain in full, completed from reference TRBV7-9 and TRBJ2-1, reads DTGVSQNPRHKITKRGQNVTFRCDPISEHNRLYWYRQTLGQGPEFLTYFQNEAQLEKSRLLSDRFSAERPKGSFSTLEIQRTEQGDSAMYLCASSPPPRGGDFNEQFFGPGTRLTVL.

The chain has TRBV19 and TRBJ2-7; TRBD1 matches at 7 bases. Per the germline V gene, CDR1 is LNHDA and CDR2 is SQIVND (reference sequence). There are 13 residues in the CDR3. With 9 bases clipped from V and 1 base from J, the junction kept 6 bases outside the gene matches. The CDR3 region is CASEQGPSYEQYF. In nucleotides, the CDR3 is TGTGCCAGCGAACAGGGGCCATCCTACGAGCAGTACTTC. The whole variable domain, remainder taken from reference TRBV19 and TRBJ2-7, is DGGITQSPKYLFRKEGQNVTLSCEQNLNHDAMYWYRQDPGQGLRLIYYSQIVNDFQKGDIAEGYSVSREKKESFPLTVTSAQKNPTAFYLCASEQGPSYEQYFGPGTRLTVT.

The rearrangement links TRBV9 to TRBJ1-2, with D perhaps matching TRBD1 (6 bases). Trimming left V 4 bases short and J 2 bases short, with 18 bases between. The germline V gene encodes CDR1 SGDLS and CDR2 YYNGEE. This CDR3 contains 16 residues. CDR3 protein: CASSRTNRVGNYGYTF. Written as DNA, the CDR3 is TGTGCCAGCAGCCGAACCAACAGGGTAGGGAACTATGGCTACACCTTC. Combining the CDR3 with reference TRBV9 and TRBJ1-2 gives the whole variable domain DSGVTQTPKHLITATGQRVTLRCSPRSGDLSVYWYQQSLDQGLQFLIQYYNGEERAKGNILERFSAQQFPDLHSELNLSSLELGDSALYFCASSRTNRVGNYGYTFGSGTRLTVV.

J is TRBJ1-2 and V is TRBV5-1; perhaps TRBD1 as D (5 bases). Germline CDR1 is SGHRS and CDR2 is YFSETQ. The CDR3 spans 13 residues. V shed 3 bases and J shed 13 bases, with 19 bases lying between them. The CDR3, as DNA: TGCGCCAGCAGCTCAATACTTGACGACAGTCTCACCTTC. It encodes CASSSILDDSLTF.

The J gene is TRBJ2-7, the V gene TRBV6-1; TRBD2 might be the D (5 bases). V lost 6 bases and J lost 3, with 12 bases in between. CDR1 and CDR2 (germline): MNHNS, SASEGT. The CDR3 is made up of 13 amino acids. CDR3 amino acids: CASRTTVIYEQYF. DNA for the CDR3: TGTGCCAGCAGGACTACTGTCATCTACGAGCAGTACTTC.

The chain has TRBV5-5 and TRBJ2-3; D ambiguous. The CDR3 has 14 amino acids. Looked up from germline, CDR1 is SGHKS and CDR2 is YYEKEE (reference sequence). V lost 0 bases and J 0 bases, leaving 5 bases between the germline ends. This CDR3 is CASSLAPSTDTQYF. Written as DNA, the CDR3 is TGTGCCAGCAGCTTGGCCCCGAGCACAGATACGCAGTATTTT.

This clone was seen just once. CDR3 residues: CASSALGEYSPLHF. The CDR3 nucleotides are TGTGCCAGCAGCGCTTTAGGGGAATATTCACCCCTCCACTTT. J is TRBJ1-6 and V is TRBV9; perhaps TRBD1 as D (5 bases). Trimming cost V 3 bases and J 8 bases, with 12 bases left between them. Per germline, CDR1 SGDLS and CDR2 YYNGEE. This CDR3 comprises 14 residues.

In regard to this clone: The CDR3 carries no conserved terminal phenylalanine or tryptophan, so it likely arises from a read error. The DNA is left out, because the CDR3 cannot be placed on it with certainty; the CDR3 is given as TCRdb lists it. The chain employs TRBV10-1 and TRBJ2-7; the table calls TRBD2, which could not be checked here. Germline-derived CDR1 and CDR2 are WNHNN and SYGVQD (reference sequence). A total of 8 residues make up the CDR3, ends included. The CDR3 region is CASSEVVI.

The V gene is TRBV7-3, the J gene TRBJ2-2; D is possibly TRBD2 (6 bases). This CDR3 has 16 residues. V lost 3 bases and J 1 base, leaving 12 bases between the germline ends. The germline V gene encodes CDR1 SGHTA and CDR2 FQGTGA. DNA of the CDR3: TGTGCCAGCAGCTTTGGGGGGACTTTGAACACCGGGGAGCTGTTTTTT. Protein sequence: CASSFGGTLNTGELFF.

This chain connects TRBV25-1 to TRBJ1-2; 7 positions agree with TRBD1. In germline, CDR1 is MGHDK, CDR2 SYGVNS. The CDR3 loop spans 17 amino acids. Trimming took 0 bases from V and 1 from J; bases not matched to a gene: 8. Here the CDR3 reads CASSEYGGGGDNYGYTF. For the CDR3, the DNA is TGTGCCAGCAGTGAATATGGAGGAGGGGGCGATAACTATGGCTACACCTTC.

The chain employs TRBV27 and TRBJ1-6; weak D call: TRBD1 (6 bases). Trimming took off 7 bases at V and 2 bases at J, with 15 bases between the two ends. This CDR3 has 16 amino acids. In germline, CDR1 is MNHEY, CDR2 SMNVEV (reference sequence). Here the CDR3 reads CASTAIRGTYNSPLHF. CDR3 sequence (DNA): TGTGCCAGCACCGCGATCAGGGGTACCTATAATTCACCCCTCCACTTT.

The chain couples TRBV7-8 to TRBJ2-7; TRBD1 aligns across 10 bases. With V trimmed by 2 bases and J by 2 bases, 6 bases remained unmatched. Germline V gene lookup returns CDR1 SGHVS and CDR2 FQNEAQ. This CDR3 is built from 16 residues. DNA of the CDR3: TGTGCCAGCAGCTTACAAGGACAGGGGGGGGCCTACGAGCAGTACTTC. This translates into CASSLQGQGGAYEQYF.

The DNA of the CDR3 is TGTGCCAGCTCACCCCAGGGGGCGTGGAATGAGCAGTTCTTC. Protein: CASSPQGAWNEQFF. The genes are TRBV18 and TRBJ2-1; 8 nucleotides line up with TRBD1. The CDR3 length is 14 residues. Per the germline V gene, CDR1 is KGHSH and CDR2 is LQKENI. V shed 3 bases, J shed 7 bases, and the junction held 5 bases outside the gene matches.

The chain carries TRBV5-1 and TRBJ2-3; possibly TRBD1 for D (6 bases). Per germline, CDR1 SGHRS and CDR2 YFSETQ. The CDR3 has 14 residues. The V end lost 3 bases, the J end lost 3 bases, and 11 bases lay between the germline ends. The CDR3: CASSWGLRTDTQYF. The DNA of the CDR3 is TGCGCCAGCAGCTGGGGGCTGAGGACAGATACGCAGTATTTT.

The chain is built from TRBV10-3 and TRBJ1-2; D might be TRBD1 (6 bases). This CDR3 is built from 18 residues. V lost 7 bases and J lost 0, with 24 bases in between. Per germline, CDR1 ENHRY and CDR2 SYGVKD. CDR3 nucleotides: TGTGCCATCATTGATATACGGACAGACCGACCAACTAACTATGGCTACACCTTC. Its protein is CAIIDIRTDRPTNYGYTF.

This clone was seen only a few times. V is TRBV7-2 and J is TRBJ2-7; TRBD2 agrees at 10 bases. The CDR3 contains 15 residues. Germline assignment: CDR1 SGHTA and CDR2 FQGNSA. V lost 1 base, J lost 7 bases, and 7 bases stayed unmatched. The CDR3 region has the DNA TGTGCCAGCAGCTTAGTTGGGACTAGCGTGCAAGAGCAGTACTTC. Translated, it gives CASSLVGTSVQEQYF.

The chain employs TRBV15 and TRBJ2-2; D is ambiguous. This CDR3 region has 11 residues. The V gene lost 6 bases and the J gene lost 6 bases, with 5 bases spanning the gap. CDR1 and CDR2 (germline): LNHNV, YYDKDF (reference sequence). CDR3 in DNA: TGTGCCACCAGTGCGGCCGGGGAGCTGTTTTTT. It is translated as CATSAAGELFF.

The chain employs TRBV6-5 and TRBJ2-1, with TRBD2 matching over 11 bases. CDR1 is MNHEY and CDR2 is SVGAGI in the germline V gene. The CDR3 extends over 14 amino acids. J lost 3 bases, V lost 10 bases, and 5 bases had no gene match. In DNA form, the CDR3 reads TGTGCCACCCAACTAGCGGGGGACTACAATGAGCAGTTCTTC. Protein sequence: CATQLAGDYNEQFF.

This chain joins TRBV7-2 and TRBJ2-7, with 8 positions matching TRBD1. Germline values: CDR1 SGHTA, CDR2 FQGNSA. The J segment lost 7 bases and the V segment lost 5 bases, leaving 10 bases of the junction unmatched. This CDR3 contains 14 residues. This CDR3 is CASSPGQGVGEQYF. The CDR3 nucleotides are TGTGCCAGCAGCCCAGGACAGGGAGTGGGGGAGCAGTACTTC.

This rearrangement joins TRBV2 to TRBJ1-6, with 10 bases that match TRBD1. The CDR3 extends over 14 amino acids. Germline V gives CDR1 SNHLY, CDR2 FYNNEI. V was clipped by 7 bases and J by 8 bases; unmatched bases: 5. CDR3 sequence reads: CASTGGTGDSPLHF. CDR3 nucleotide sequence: TGTGCCAGCACCGGGGGGACAGGGGATTCACCCCTCCACTTT.